The clone carrying this TCR beta chain qualifies as large (0.1 to 1%). The CDR3 spans 16 residues. Trimming removed 5 bases from V and 5 bases from J, with 22 bases in between. Germline V gene data show CDR1 as DFQATT and CDR2 as SNEGSKA (reference sequence). One entry per CDR3 protein, called by TCRdb with MiXCR from the reads. The sample has 300 or so distinct CDR3 sequences; roughly 10% are singletons. This chain links TRBV20-1 with TRBJ2-1, with D possibly TRBD2 on 5 matching bases. The sequence derives from a human donor with rheumatoid arthritis. Sequenced input: CD4+ T cells from peripheral blood. The CDR3 DNA reads as TGCAGTGCTCCCCAAACGGGGATCACCTCAAACAATGAGCAGTTCTTC. It is translated as CSAPQTGITSNNEQFF.